Listed below are T cell receptor beta chains from one sample, sequenced in a study of T cell repertoires in cytomegalovirus infection. TCRdb recomputed calls from the reads with MiXCR, one row per CDR3 protein. In the table there are approximately 600,000 distinct CDR3 sequences, around two fifths of which are singletons. These receptors' targets are unknown. Material: cultured PBMCs, obtained from culture after CMV antigen stimulation. Receptor source: a human donor in good health (CMV status not recorded). Some clones in this sample may be carry-over from other donors' samples. Both conserved end residues are part of each CDR3. A D gene is named only where the DNA matches it firmly. A clone size is listed for some rows: how often the clone was seen (once, few, many), or a class if it is expanded.

CDR3 DNA,CDR3 protein,J gene,V gene,clone size,D gene
TGTGCCAGCAGCCAACAGGGTCCAGATACGCAGTATTTT,CASSQQGPDTQYF,TRBJ2-3,TRBV7-3,few,.
TGCGCCAGCAGTCCCCTTGGGGCCTATGGCTACACCTTC,CASSPLGAYGYTF,TRBJ1-2,TRBV4-1,.,.
TGTGCCAGCAGCCGCCAACGACAGGGAAAAACCTACAATGAGCAGTTCTTC,CASSRQRQGKTYNEQFF,TRBJ2-1,TRBV14,few,TRBD1
TGTGCCATCAGTGAGGTGGGGAGCGGGAGAGAGACCCAGTACTTC,CAISEVGSGRETQYF,TRBJ2-5,TRBV10-3,.,TRBD2
TGTGCCAGCAGCTCCCACCCGGGACTGATGAACACTGAAGCTTTCTTT,CASSSHPGLMNTEAFF,TRBJ1-1,TRBV7-2,.,.
TGTGCCAGCAGCTCCCGCAGGACCGGGGGCTCTGGAAACACCATATATTTT,CASSSRRTGGSGNTIYF,TRBJ1-3,TRBV7-8,.,.
TGTGCCAGCAGTTACTCGATTCGGGGGAGGGATGAGCAGTTCTTC,CASSYSIRGRDEQFF,TRBJ2-1,TRBV6-5,.,TRBD2
TGTGCCAGCAGAGAAAAAGCCGCAGATACGCAGTATTTT,CASREKAADTQYF,TRBJ2-3,TRBV6-6,.,.
TGTGCCAGCAGTCGTACAGGGATCGGCATGAACACTGAAGCTTTCTTT,CASSRTGIGMNTEAFF,TRBJ1-1,TRBV12-3/TRBV12-4,.,.
TGTGCCAGCACTCCGCAAGGGAGGGGCACCGGGGAGCTGTTTTTT,CASTPQGRGTGELFF,TRBJ2-2,TRBV2,.,TRBD2
TGTGCCACCCTCCGGGCTAGCGGGGATACGCAGTATTTT,CATLRASGDTQYF,TRBJ2-3,TRBV6-6,.,TRBD2
TGTGCCAGCAGCCAAGGGGGTTCCGGGACCGGGAGCGAGGAGACCCAGTACTTC,CASSQGGSGTGSEETQYF,TRBJ2-5,TRBV4-2,few,.
TGTGCCAGCAGCTTAGTGACTAGGGGTGAGCAGTTCTTC,CASSLVTRGEQFF,TRBJ2-1,TRBV7-2,.,.
TGTGCCAGCAGCTTAGCTATATTCACAGATACGCAGTATTTT,CASSLAIFTDTQYF,TRBJ2-3,TRBV7-8,.,.
TGTGCCGGAGAACTAGCGGCCTCAACCGGGGAGCTGTTTTTT,CAGELAASTGELFF,TRBJ2-2,TRBV7-6,few,TRBD2
TGTGCCAGCAGCTTTATCTGGGACTCTAGTGAAGCTTTCTTT,CASSFIWDSSEAFF,TRBJ1-1,TRBV7-8,.,.
TGTGCCAGCAGCTTATTGGCGGGAGTGCTCGGGGAGCTGTTTTTT,CASSLLAGVLGELFF,TRBJ2-2,TRBV7-2,.,TRBD2
TGTGCCAGCAGTTTCTCGAACCTCTATGGCTACACCTTC,CASSFSNLYGYTF,TRBJ1-2,TRBV12-3/TRBV12-4,few,.
TGTGCCAGCAGTTACTCGAATATAGGGAATCCTGGGGCCAACGTCCTGACTTTC,CASSYSNIGNPGANVLTF,TRBJ2-6,TRBV6-6,.,.
TGTGCCAGCAGTAGGGGAAGGTACTACAATGAGCAGTTCTTC,CASSRGRYYNEQFF,TRBJ2-1,TRBV6-1,.,.
TGTGCCACCCAACTGGACAGGGCCGAAAAACTGTTTTTT,CATQLDRAEKLFF,TRBJ1-4,TRBV2,.,TRBD1
TGTGCCAGCAGCTTACCCACAGGGCGGGGTTCACCCCTCCACTTT,CASSLPTGRGSPLHF,TRBJ1-6,TRBV7-2,few,.
TGTGCCAGCAGCAACCCGGGGGGGGCATACAATGAGCAGTTCTTC,CASSNPGGAYNEQFF,TRBJ2-1,TRBV5-4,.,TRBD2
TGTGCCACCAGTGCCGCCGGGACAGGGTATAACGAGCAGTACTTC,CATSAAGTGYNEQYF,TRBJ2-7,TRBV24-1,.,TRBD1
TGTGCCAGCAGCCGCGACCCGGTAGCGGGCTCCCACGAGCAGTACTTC,CASSRDPVAGSHEQYF,TRBJ2-7,TRBV7-2,.,TRBD2
TGTGCCAGCAGCTTATTTGAGGGGTTCGATCAGCCCCAGCATTTT,CASSLFEGFDQPQHF,TRBJ1-5,TRBV7-2,few,.
TGTGCCAGCAGTTCCGCCGCCTTCCGAGATACGCAGTATTTT,CASSSAAFRDTQYF,TRBJ2-3,TRBV28,few,.
TGTGCCAGCAGCTTAGTGGGGGGAGACGAGACCCAGTACTTC,CASSLVGGDETQYF,TRBJ2-5,TRBV7-8,few,.
TGTGCCAGCAGTTTGGGACAGGGGAGGACACCCCTCCACTTT,CASSLGQGRTPLHF,TRBJ1-6,TRBV27,few,TRBD1
TGTGCCAGCAGTTCACCCGGGACTAGCGGGGGGTTTGAGCAGTACTTC,CASSSPGTSGGFEQYF,TRBJ2-7,TRBV6-5,.,TRBD2
TGCAGTGCTAGGGTAGGGTTCGACTACGAGCAGTACTTC,CSARVGFDYEQYF,TRBJ2-7,TRBV20-1,.,.
TGTGCCAGCCTGGTCCGGGACAATGAGCAGTTCTTC,CASLVRDNEQFF,TRBJ2-1,TRBV2,few,.
TGCGCCAGCCGCATTACTACAGGGAGGGAGACCCAGTACTTC,CASRITTGRETQYF,TRBJ2-5,TRBV5-1,few,.
TGCAGTGCTCCGGACAGAACTTACACAGATACGCAGTATTTT,CSAPDRTYTDTQYF,TRBJ2-3,TRBV20-1,few,.
TGCGCCAGCAGCTCGACAGGGGTGATCGGCACTGAAGCTTTCTTT,CASSSTGVIGTEAFF,TRBJ1-1,TRBV5-1,few,TRBD1
TGTGCCATCAGCGGAGGGGGCGGTACGCAGTATTTT,CAISGGGGTQYF,TRBJ2-3,TRBV10-3,.,.
TGTGCCAGCAGTGAAAGGGGCGGGGAGCTGTTTTTT,CASSERGGELFF,TRBJ2-2,TRBV2,.,.
TGTGCCAGCAGTGGGGAGAGTTCTAGCACAGATACGCAGTATTTT,CASSGESSSTDTQYF,TRBJ2-3,TRBV6-6,.,.
TGTGCCAGCAGCTGGGACTTCGGGACTAGCGGGGGGTACCAAGAGACCCAGTACTTC,CASSWDFGTSGGYQETQYF,TRBJ2-5,TRBV5-8,few,TRBD2
TGTGCCAGCAGCCGGCCTAACTATGGCTACACCTTC,CASSRPNYGYTF,TRBJ1-2,TRBV7-2,many,.
TGTGGCAGCAGCTTAGTGTACAGTAGCAAAAACATTCAGTACTTC,CGSSLVYSSKNIQYF,TRBJ2-4,TRBV7-3,.,.
TGTGCCAGCAGCCGTGGGCGGGAGGGTAGTGAGCAGTTCTTC,CASSRGREGSEQFF,TRBJ2-1,TRBV7-2,few,TRBD2
TGTGCCAGCAGCTTAGTGGGTCAGGGGGGCACTGAAGCTTTCTTT,CASSLVGQGGTEAFF,TRBJ1-1,TRBV7-6,few,TRBD1
TGTGCCAGCAGCTCCCTGAGGGAGTATTATGGCTACACCTTC,CASSSLREYYGYTF,TRBJ1-2,TRBV7-9,.,.
TGTGCCAGCACAAGCGGCCAGGTTTCCCACGAGCAGTACTTC,CASTSGQVSHEQYF,TRBJ2-7,TRBV28,.,.
TGTGCCAGCAGTTTATTTGCCCGGAGCTACAATGAGCAGTTCTTC,CASSLFARSYNEQFF,TRBJ2-1,TRBV27,.,.
TGTGCCAGCAGCTCGGAGTGGGGCCTTCAAGGCAATGAGCAGTTCTTC,CASSSEWGLQGNEQFF,TRBJ2-1,TRBV7-8,many,.
TGTGCCACCAGCAGGGACCACTATAAACTGTTTTTT,CATSRDHYKLFF,TRBJ1-4,TRBV15,.,.